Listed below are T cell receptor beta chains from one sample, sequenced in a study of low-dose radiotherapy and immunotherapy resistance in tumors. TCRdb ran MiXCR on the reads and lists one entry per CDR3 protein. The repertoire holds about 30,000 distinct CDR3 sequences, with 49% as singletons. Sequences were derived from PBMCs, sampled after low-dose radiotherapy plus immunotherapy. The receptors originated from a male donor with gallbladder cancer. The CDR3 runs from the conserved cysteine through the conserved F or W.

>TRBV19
CASSITDGGGKLFF
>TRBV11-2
CASIVFSGANVLTF
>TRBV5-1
CASSPSGEIYEQYF
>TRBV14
CASSLAVHQPQHF
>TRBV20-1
CSATDKPYEQYF
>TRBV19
CASMSQDNSPLHF
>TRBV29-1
CSVVRGGEQYF
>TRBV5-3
CARSTGQGLVNTEAFF
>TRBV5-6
CASSFSRRGPGGANVLTF
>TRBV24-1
CATSENPSGGAYEQYF
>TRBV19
CASSIGSTDTQYF
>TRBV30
CAWSVRDLAGTDTQYF
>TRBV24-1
CATRGRAGGPQDTGELFF
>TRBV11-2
CASSLGWASGPPEVDTQYF
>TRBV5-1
CASSPRQGSTGELFF
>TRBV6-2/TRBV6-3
CASSAGGDQPQHF
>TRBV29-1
CSVVAGGREQFF
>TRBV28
CASSPAPWTFDYEQYF
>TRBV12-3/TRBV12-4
CASPQGTLIGKLFF
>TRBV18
CASSPPRGAVRAFF
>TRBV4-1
CASSLAEGWRGDTQYF
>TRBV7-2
CASSLVVNTEAFF
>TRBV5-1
CASSLTGTGFEEAFF
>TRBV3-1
CASSQEGLAGGINEQFF